A selection of T cell receptor beta chains follows, all from one sample in a study of OX40 agonist ivuxolimab in advanced cancers. Generated by immunoSEQ multiplex PCR, the TCRdb table keeps only in-frame clones and is missing some. The repertoire holds 50,000 to 65,000 clones, with approximately 86% as singletons. The sequences come from CD4+ or CD8+ T cells sorted from blood, collected in a trial of the OX40 agonist ivuxolimab. These receptors were collected from an adult with an advanced solid tumor such as melanoma, head and neck, liver or kidney cancer. Both conserved end residues are trimmed from each CDR3. Each record gives: J gene, V gene, CDR3 protein.

J gene: TRBJ1-1; V gene: TRBV6-6; CDR3 protein: ASSYSLRHKNTEAF
J gene: TRBJ2-2; V gene: TRBV7-8; CDR3 protein: ASSPPRSRYTELF
J gene: TRBJ2-7; V gene: TRBV6-1; CDR3 protein: ASRLTGGYEQY
J gene: TRBJ2-7; V gene: TRBV4-3; CDR3 protein: ASSHRGTGVPYEQY
J gene: TRBJ2-7; V gene: TRBV5-1; CDR3 protein: ASSSQPSSYEQY
J gene: TRBJ2-1; V gene: TRBV7-2; CDR3 protein: ASSFTGTGDEQF
J gene: TRBJ2-7; V gene: TRBV5-6; CDR3 protein: ASSLTGTNEQY
J gene: TRBJ1-2; V gene: TRBV29-1; CDR3 protein: SVRGLEGYT
J gene: TRBJ2-7; V gene: TRBV29-1; CDR3 protein: SVAKLQSSYEQY
J gene: TRBJ2-5; V gene: TRBV19; CDR3 protein: ASSIGQETQY
J gene: TRBJ2-1; V gene: TRBV7-9; CDR3 protein: ASSLWGGSYNEQF
J gene: TRBJ2-7; V gene: TRBV7-9; CDR3 protein: ASSLRDGSSYEQY
J gene: TRBJ2-7; V gene: TRBV2; CDR3 protein: ASRPGQVNYEQY
J gene: TRBJ1-2; V gene: TRBV29-1; CDR3 protein: SVMASGYT
J gene: TRBJ2-3; V gene: TRBV7-7; CDR3 protein: ASSPARSGGTDTQY
J gene: TRBJ1-1; V gene: TRBV28; CDR3 protein: ASSFDWSTGDTEAF
J gene: TRBJ1-3; V gene: TRBV4-2; CDR3 protein: ASSQELAGSGNTIY
J gene: TRBJ1-3; V gene: TRBV28; CDR3 protein: ASSARELGNTIY
J gene: TRBJ2-7; V gene: TRBV5-1; CDR3 protein: ASSPLTGTVYEQY
J gene: TRBJ2-3; V gene: TRBV4-1; CDR3 protein: ASKGPSTDTQY
J gene: TRBJ1-3; V gene: TRBV27; CDR3 protein: ASSLSGGRGFPGNTIY
J gene: TRBJ2-6; V gene: TRBV15; CDR3 protein: ATSSLTSGANVLT
J gene: TRBJ1-5; V gene: TRBV20-1; CDR3 protein: SADSNQPQH
J gene: TRBJ1-5; V gene: TRBV7-2; CDR3 protein: ASSSPRRPQH
J gene: TRBJ2-6; V gene: TRBV6-5; CDR3 protein: ASSFSGANVLT
J gene: TRBJ2-2; V gene: TRBV27; CDR3 protein: ASSPQGAVTGELF
J gene: TRBJ1-5; V gene: TRBV28; CDR3 protein: ASSLGADQPQH
J gene: TRBJ1-5; V gene: TRBV10-3; CDR3 protein: AIEKVRGSGEPQH
J gene: TRBJ2-1; V gene: TRBV2; CDR3 protein: ASSRTGDPYNEQF
J gene: TRBJ2-3; V gene: TRBV5-1; CDR3 protein: ASSWEGDTQY
J gene: TRBJ1-1; V gene: TRBV5-4; CDR3 protein: ASRGQPNTEAF
J gene: TRBJ2-7; V gene: TRBV15; CDR3 protein: ATSRDPDRSYEQY
J gene: TRBJ2-5; V gene: TRBV7-2; CDR3 protein: ASSSDLALKETQY
J gene: TRBJ2-5; V gene: TRBV30; CDR3 protein: AWSPGVETQY
J gene: TRBJ2-7; V gene: TRBV28; CDR3 protein: ASSDPQREQY
J gene: TRBJ2-5; V gene: TRBV19; CDR3 protein: ASSISRGPQETQY
J gene: TRBJ1-5; V gene: TRBV11-2; CDR3 protein: ASSKVGINQPQH
J gene: TRBJ2-2; V gene: TRBV11-3; CDR3 protein: ASSLGGLAGDTGELF
J gene: TRBJ2-1; V gene: TRBV10-1; CDR3 protein: ASSLSENNEQF
J gene: TRBJ2-1; V gene: TRBV11-2; CDR3 protein: ASSLDSHNEQF
J gene: TRBJ2-1; V gene: TRBV11-2; CDR3 protein: ASRGTRGPFYNEQF
J gene: TRBJ1-4; V gene: TRBV6-6; CDR3 protein: ASSYSGWTANEKLF
J gene: TRBJ2-7; V gene: TRBV4-1; CDR3 protein: ASSQDPFLAGETYEQY
J gene: TRBJ2-1; V gene: TRBV12-5; CDR3 protein: ASGPGQTYNEQF
J gene: TRBJ1-2; V gene: TRBV29-1; CDR3 protein: SIRVPSNYGYT
J gene: TRBJ2-5; V gene: TRBV7-7; CDR3 protein: ASSLAGTGGLKTQY
J gene: TRBJ1-2; V gene: TRBV28; CDR3 protein: ASTESGARGYT
J gene: TRBJ2-1; V gene: TRBV5-1; CDR3 protein: ASRLQGREQF
J gene: TRBJ2-3; V gene: TRBV4-2; CDR3 protein: ASSQEARGDTQY
J gene: TRBJ2-7; V gene: TRBV4-1; CDR3 protein: ASSLPGRKVEQY
J gene: TRBJ2-7; V gene: TRBV6-6; CDR3 protein: ASSYPRWDPYEQY
J gene: TRBJ2-2; V gene: TRBV9; CDR3 protein: ASSTVNTGELF
J gene: TRBJ2-7; V gene: TRBV9; CDR3 protein: ASSVEQGTYEQY
J gene: TRBJ1-2; V gene: TRBV7-2; CDR3 protein: ASSPIGPYGYT
J gene: TRBJ2-3; V gene: TRBV9; CDR3 protein: ASSGSGTWGADTQY
J gene: TRBJ1-4; V gene: TRBV6-5; CDR3 protein: ASKGQGASNEKLF